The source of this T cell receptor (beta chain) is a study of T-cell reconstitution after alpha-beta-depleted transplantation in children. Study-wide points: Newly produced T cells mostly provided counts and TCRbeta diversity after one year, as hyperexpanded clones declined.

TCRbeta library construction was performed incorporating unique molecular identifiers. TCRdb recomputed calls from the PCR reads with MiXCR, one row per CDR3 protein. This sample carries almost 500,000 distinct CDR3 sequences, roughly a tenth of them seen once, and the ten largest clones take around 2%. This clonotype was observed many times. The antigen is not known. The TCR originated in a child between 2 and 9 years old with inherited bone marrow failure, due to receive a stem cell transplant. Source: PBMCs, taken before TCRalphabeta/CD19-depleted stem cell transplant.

This CDR3 reads CASALARTYEQYF. CDR3 sequence (DNA): TGTGCCAGCGCGCTAGCCCGAACCTACGAGCAGTACTTC. The V gene is TRBV27, the J gene TRBJ2-7; maybe TRBD2 (5 bases). The CDR3 runs to 13 residues. Germline V gives CDR1 MNHEY, CDR2 SMNVEV (reference sequence). V shed 8 bases and J shed 2 bases, with 13 bases lying between them.